This T cell receptor (beta chain) is from a study of naive and memory T cell subsets. The beta constant-region primer was an equimolar mix of two oligonucleotides covering TRBC1 and TRBC2. The ligated cDNA underwent four PCR rounds using SP2 and nested alpha and beta constant-region primers. TCRdb recomputed calls from the UMI-ligation and nested PCR reads with MiXCR, one row per CDR3 protein. This table has fewer than 150,000 distinct CDR3 sequences, about 20% appearing once. Study-level results: Gini index rose across naive, CM, EM and EMRA in CD4 and CD8. In naive cells, over 90% of TCR sequences were seen only once. Especially in CD8 cells, naive repertoires contained a few larger clonotypes, possibly CD45RA-re-expressing memory cells. TCR counts from RNA may reflect activation-linked expression changes.

Concerning this clonotype itself: Its antigen remains unidentified.

There are 18 residues in the CDR3. The germline gives CDR1 MDHEN, CDR2 SYDVKM. V trimming: 3 bases; J trimming: 6 bases; junction bases outside the gene matches: 14. This receptor was obtained from a human donor in good health. The chain combines TRBV28 with TRBJ2-2, with 9 bases matching TRBD1. Sequencing used naive CD8+ T cells from blood. CDR3 bases: TGTGCCAGCAGTTTTGCCGTTATTGACAGGGGGTTGGCCGGGGAGCTGTTTTTT. This gives the protein CASSFAVIDRGLAGELFF.